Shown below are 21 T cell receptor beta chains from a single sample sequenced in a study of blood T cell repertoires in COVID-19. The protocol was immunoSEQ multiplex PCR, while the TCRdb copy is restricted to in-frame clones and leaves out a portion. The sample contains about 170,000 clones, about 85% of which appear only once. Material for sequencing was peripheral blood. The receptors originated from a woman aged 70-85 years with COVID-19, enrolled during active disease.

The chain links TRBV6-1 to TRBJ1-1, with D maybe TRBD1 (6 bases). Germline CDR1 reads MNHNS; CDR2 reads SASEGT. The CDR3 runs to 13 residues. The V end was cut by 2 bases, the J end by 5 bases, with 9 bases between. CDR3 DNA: TGTGCCAGCAGTGAAACAGGGAGAACTGAAGCTTTCTTT. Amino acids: CASSETGRTEAFF.

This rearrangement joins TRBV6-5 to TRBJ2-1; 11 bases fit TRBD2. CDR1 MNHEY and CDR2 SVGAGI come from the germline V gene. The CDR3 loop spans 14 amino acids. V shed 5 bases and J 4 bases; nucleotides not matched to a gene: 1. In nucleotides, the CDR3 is TGTGCCAGCAGTCGACTAGCGGGGTACAATGAGCAGTTCTTC. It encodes CASSRLAGYNEQFF.

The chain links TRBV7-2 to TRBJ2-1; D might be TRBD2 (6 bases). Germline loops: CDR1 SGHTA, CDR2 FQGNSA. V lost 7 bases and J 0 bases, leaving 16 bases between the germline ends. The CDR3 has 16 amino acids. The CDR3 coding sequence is TGTGCCAGCACCCCCCTTGGGCGGGGCTCCTACAATGAGCAGTTCTTC. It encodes CASTPLGRGSYNEQFF.

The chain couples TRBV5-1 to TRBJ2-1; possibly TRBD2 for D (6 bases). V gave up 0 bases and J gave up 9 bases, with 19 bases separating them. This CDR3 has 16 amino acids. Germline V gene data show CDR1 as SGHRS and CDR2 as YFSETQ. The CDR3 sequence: CASSLAREPGFGEQFF. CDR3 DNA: TGCGCCAGCAGCTTGGCCCGGGAGCCGGGCTTCGGTGAGCAGTTCTTC.

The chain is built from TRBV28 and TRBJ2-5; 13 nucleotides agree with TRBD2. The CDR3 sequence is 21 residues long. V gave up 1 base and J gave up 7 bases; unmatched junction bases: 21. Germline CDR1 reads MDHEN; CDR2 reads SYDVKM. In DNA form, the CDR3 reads TGTGCCAGCAGTTTATCGCCCCGGACAGGGTCGCGGACTAGCGGGAGTGGGACCCAGTACTTC. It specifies CASSLSPRTGSRTSGSGTQYF.

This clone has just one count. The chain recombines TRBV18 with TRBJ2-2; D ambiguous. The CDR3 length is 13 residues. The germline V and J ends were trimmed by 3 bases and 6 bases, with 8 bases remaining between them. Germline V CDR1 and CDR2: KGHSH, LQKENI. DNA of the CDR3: TGTGCCAGCTCACCCTTAGCCCCCGGGGAGCTGTTTTTT. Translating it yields CASSPLAPGELFF.

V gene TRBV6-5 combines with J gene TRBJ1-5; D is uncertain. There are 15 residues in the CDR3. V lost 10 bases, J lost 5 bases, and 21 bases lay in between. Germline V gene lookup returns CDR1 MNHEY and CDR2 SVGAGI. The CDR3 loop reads CAINDLLEWDQPQHF. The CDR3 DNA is TGTGCCATCAACGATCTTCTAGAATGGGATCAGCCCCAGCATTTT.

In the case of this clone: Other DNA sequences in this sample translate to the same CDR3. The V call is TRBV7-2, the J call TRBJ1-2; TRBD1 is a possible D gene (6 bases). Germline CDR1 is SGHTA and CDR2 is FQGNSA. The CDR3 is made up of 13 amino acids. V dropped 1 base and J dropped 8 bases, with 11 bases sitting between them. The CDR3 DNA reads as TGTGCCAGCAGCTTAGACAGGGTAGGGGGCTACACCTTC. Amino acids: CASSLDRVGGYTF.

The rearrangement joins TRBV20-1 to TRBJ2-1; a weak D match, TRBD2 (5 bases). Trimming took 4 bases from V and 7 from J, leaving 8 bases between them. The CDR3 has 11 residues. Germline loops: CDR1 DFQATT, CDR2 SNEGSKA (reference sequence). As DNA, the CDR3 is TGCAGTGCTATCACGGGGAATGAGCAGTTCTTC. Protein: CSAITGNEQFF.

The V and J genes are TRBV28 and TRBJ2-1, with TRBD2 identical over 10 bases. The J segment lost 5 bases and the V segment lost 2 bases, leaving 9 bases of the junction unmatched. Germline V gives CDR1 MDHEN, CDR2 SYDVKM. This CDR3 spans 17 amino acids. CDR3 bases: TGTGCCAGCAGTTTACATCTTCGACTAGCGGGTAACAATGAGCAGTTCTTC. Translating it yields CASSLHLRLAGNNEQFF.

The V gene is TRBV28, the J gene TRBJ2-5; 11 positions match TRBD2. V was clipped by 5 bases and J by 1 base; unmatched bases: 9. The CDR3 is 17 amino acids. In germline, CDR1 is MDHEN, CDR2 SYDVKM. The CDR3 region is CASSPNRLAGLQETQYF. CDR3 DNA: TGTGCCAGCAGTCCGAACCGACTAGCGGGGCTCCAAGAGACCCAGTACTTC.

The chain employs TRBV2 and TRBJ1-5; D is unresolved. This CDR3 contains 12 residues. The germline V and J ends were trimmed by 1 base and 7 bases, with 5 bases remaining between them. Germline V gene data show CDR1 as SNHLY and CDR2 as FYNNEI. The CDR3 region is CASSEVPQPQHF. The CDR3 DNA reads TGTGCCAGCAGTGAAGTCCCGCAGCCCCAGCATTTT. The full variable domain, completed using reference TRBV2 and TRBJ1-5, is EPEVTQTPSHQVTQMGQEVILRCVPISNHLYFYWYRQILGQKVEFLVSFYNNEISEKSEIFDDQFSVERPDGSNFTLKIRSTKLEDSAMYFCASSEVPQPQHFGDGTRLSIL.

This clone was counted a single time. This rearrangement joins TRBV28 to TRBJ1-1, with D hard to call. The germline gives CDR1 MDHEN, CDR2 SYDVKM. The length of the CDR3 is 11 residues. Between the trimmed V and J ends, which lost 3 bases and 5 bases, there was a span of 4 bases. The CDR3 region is CASSFTTEAFF. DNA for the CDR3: TGTGCCAGCAGTTTCACTACTGAAGCTTTCTTT.

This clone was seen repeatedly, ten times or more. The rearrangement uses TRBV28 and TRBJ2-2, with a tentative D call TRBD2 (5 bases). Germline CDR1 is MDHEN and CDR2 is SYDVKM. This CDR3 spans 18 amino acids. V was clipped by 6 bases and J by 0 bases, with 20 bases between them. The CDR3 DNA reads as TGTGCCAGCAGCCCCCCTGTGTGGGAGAGCTCGAACACCGGGGAGCTGTTTTTT. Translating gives CASSPPVWESSNTGELFF.

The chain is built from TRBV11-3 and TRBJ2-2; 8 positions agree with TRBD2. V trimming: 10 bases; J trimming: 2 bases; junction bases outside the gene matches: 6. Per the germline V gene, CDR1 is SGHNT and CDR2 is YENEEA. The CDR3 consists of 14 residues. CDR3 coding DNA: TGTGCCAAAGGACGGGGGGGTAACACCGGGGAGCTGTTTTTT. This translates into CAKGRGGNTGELFF.

Here the CDR3 reads CAIGRQENEKLFF. The CDR3 DNA is TGTGCCATTGGGAGGCAGGAAAATGAAAAACTGTTTTTT. The V call is TRBV10-3, the J call TRBJ1-4; D remains ambiguous. The CDR3 extends over 13 amino acids. Deletions cut 9 bases from V and 5 bases from J, with 13 bases between. Germline-derived CDR1 and CDR2 are ENHRY and SYGVKD.

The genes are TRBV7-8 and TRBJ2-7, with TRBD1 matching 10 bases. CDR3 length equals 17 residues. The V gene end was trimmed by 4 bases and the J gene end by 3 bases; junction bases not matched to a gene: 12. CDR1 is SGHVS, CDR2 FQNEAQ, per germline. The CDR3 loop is CASSSVGEGTGDYEQYF. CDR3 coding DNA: TGTGCCAGCAGCTCAGTAGGAGAGGGGACAGGGGACTACGAGCAGTACTTC. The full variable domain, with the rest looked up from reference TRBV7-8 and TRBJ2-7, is GAGVSQSPRYKVAKRGQDVALRCDPISGHVSLFWYQQALGQGPEFLTYFQNEAQLDKSGLPSDRFFAERPEGSVSTLKIQRTQQEDSAVYLCASSSVGEGTGDYEQYFGPGTRLTVT.

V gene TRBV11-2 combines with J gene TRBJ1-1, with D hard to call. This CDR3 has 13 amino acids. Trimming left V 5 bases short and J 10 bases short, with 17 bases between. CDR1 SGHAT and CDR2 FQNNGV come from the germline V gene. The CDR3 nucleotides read TGTGCCAGCAGCGGCCTCTCGCAGACTCGAGCTTTCTTT. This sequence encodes CASSGLSQTRAFF.

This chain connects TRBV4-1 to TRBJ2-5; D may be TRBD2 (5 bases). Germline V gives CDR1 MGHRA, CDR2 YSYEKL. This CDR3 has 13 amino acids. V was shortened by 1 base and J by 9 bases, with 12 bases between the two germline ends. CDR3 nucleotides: TGCGCCAGCAGCCAAGCGACTCCGGAGGCCCAGTACTTC. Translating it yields CASSQATPEAQYF.

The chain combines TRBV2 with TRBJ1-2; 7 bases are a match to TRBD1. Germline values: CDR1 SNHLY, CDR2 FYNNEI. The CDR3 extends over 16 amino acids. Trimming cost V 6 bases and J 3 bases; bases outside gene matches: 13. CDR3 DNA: TGTGCCAGCAGCTGGACAGGAGGAGGCGTTGACTATGGCTACACCTTC. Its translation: CASSWTGGGVDYGYTF.

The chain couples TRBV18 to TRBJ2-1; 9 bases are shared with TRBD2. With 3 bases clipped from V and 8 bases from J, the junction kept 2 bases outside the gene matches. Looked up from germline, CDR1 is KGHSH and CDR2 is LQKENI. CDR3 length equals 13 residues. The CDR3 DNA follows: TGTGCCAGCTCACCGGGACTAGCCGATGAGCAGTTCTTC. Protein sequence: CASSPGLADEQFF. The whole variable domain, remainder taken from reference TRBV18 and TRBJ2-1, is NAGVMQNPRHLVRRRGQEARLRCSPMKGHSHVYWYRQLPEEGLKFMVYLQKENIIDESGMPKERFSAEFPKEGPSILRIQQVVRGDSAAYFCASSPGLADEQFFGPGTRLTVL.